This T cell receptor beta chain was identified in a study of T cell changes during pregnancy in multiple sclerosis (dated by TCRdb to between 2018 and 2020). Background for the entire study: In women with multiple sclerosis, the researchers looked at how the T cell repertoire shifted as pregnancy progressed.

Library preparation was by the immunoSEQ multiplex PCR assay. Entries here come from immuneACCESS through TCRdb and include only in-frame sequences with V and J called. Some clones fail to appear in such tables; in the studies checked, an unresolved V gene covers under half of the shortfall, and the cause of the remainder is unknown. For this sample the table gives roughly 110,000 clones, of which about 90% were detected only once. 1.5% to 1.9% of the sample is taken by the ten largest. Of note for this clone: Its antigen remains undetermined. No base quality information exists; no much larger clone differs at one position.

Including cysteine and phenylalanine, the CDR3 has 14 amino acids. Of all the DNA, just the CDR3 is kept, 42 bases in frame from base 1. The germline V gene encodes CDR1 SGDLS and CDR2 YYNGEE. For this chain, trimming is 0 bases at the V end and 15 bases at the J end, and the number of junction bases without a gene match is 11. The clonotype was recovered from a female donor with multiple sclerosis, enrolled in a pregnancy study. Sequenced material: peripheral blood, taken in the third trimester of pregnancy. The chain is made from TRBV9 and TRBJ2-1, and TRBD2 matches 8 of the central bases. Here is the DNA: TGTGCCAGCAGCGTAGAGGATAGCGGGGTGATTCTGTTCTTC. Translated, this gives CASSVEDSGVILFF.